Below are 9 T cell receptor beta chains sequenced from a single sample in a study of blood T cell repertoires in COVID-19. The table came from immunoSEQ multiplex PCR; TCRdb's copy has only in-frame clones and leaves some out. The data hold some 510,000 clones, with approximately 88% observed a single time. Sequencing used PBMCs or T cells enriched from blood (not recorded which). These receptors all stem from a woman aged 40 to 49 who had recovered from COVID-19.

This rearrangement joins TRBV6-5 to TRBJ2-7, with a tentative D call TRBD2 (6 bases). CDR3 length equals 14 residues. Trimming shortened V by 6 bases and J by 0 bases, and 12 bases separated the two germline ends. Germline values: CDR1 MNHEY, CDR2 SVGAGI. The CDR3, as DNA: TGTGCCAGCAGCAAAATTAGCGGCTCCTACGAGCAGTACTTC. It encodes CASSKISGSYEQYF.

The chain is built from TRBV7-2 and TRBJ1-1; maybe TRBD1 (5 bases). Trimming removed 2 bases at V and 5 bases at J, with 12 bases between. In germline, CDR1 is SGHTA, CDR2 FQGNSA. The length of the CDR3 is 14 residues. The CDR3 spells CASSLLGRGTEAFF. The DNA of the CDR3 is TGTGCCAGCAGCTTATTGGGGCGTGGAACTGAAGCTTTCTTT. The full variable domain, completed using reference TRBV7-2 and TRBJ1-1, is GAGVSQSPSNKVTEKGKDVELRCDPISGHTALYWYRQSLGQGLEFLIYFQGNSAPDKSGLPSDRFSAERTGGSVSTLTIQRTQQEDSAVYLCASSLLGRGTEAFFGQGTRLTVV.

This clone was observed once. The rearrangement links TRBV27 to TRBJ2-5; 7 nucleotides match TRBD2. Unmatched junction bases numbered 15, after V lost 0 bases and J lost 2 bases. Germline V CDR1 and CDR2: MNHEY, SMNVEV (reference sequence). This CDR3 has 19 residues. CDR3 sequence (DNA): TGTGCCAGCAGTTTATCGGTGGTAGCGGGCCTCGGAATTCAAGAGACCCAGTACTTC. It translates to CASSLSVVAGLGIQETQYF.

This clone came up a few times. The chain's CDR3 is CASSFPGGRGTGELFF. DNA for the CDR3: TGTGCCAGCAGCTTTCCGGGCGGGAGAGGTACCGGGGAGCTGTTTTTT. The chain combines TRBV5-4 with TRBJ2-2; 7 positions match TRBD2. Germline loops: CDR1 SGHNT, CDR2 YYREEE (reference sequence). The J segment lost 5 bases and the V segment lost 2 bases, leaving 9 bases of the junction unmatched. The CDR3 runs to 16 residues.

The V and J genes are TRBV7-9 and TRBJ2-3; 7 bases line up with TRBD2. CDR3 length equals 16 residues. CDR1 and CDR2 (germline): SEHNR, FQNEAQ (reference sequence). V gave up 4 bases and J gave up 6 bases; unmatched junction bases: 13. CDR3 DNA sequence: TGTGCCAGCAGCTCTTTCTTAGCGGGCCGCCGTGATACGCAGTATTTT. Amino acids: CASSSFLAGRRDTQYF.

CDR3 sequence: CSVEGTGVSYNEQFF. CDR3 nucleotide sequence: TGCAGCGTTGAAGGGACAGGGGTTTCCTACAATGAGCAGTTCTTC. The J gene is TRBJ2-1, the V gene TRBV29-1; 9 bases agree with TRBD1. The CDR3 runs 15 residues. Germline V gene sequence: CDR1 SQVTM, CDR2 ANQGSEA. V shed 1 base, J shed 1 base, and the junction held 2 bases outside the gene matches.

The V call is TRBV7-8, the J call TRBJ1-5; TRBD1 matches 7 bases. This CDR3 is 12 amino acids long. V gave up 5 bases and J gave up 15 bases; unmatched junction bases: 10. CDR1 and CDR2 (germline): SGHVS, FQNEAQ. This CDR3 is CASSNRDRRRHF. For the CDR3, the DNA is TGTGCCAGCAGCAACCGGGACAGACGAAGGCATTTT.

This clone was detected only once. V gene TRBV7-2 combines with J gene TRBJ2-5; 9 bases fit TRBD2. The junction had 12 bases not matched to a gene; V was cut back by 5 bases and J by 5 bases. The CDR3 is 16 amino acids. Germline assignment: CDR1 SGHTA and CDR2 FQGNSA. Here the CDR3 reads CASSPRAGGPGETQYF. The CDR3 nucleotides are TGTGCCAGCAGCCCCAGGGCGGGAGGGCCCGGGGAGACCCAGTACTTC. Full variable domain (remainder filled in from reference TRBV7-2 and TRBJ2-5): GAGVSQSPSNKVTEKGKDVELRCDPISGHTALYWYRQSLGQGLEFLIYFQGNSAPDKSGLPSDRFSAERTGGSVSTLTIQRTQQEDSAVYLCASSPRAGGPGETQYFGPGTRLLVL.

V and J are TRBV7-7 and TRBJ2-3; 7 positions match TRBD2. Trimming at V came to 2 bases and at J to 1 base, leaving 3 bases not matched to a gene. Germline CDR1 and CDR2: SSHAT and FNYEAQ (reference sequence). CDR3 size: 15 residues. In DNA form, the CDR3 reads TGTGCCAGCAGCTTAACTAGCGACCGCACAGATACGCAGTATTTT. Protein product: CASSLTSDRTDTQYF.